The 6 T cell receptor beta chains below were found in one sample sequenced in a study of vaccination and CD4 T cells after COVID-19. The Oncomine TCR Beta short-read assay sequenced DNA from cultured CD4+ T cells. TCRdb independently ran MiXCR on the PCR reads; one entry per CDR3 protein. The data contain about 18,000 distinct CDR3 sequences, around two fifths of them singletons. These receptors' targets are unknown. Stated treatment: approximately nine-day PBMC culture with coronavirus spike peptide pools or control peptides (ViraFEST assay). Sequenced: CD4+ T cells from blood, cultured in vitro. Receptor source: a human donor who had recovered from COVID-19.

The V and J genes are TRBV5-8 and TRBJ2-2; no definite D call. Trimming cost V 2 bases and J 0 bases, with 11 bases left between them. CDR3 length: 16 amino acids. CDR1 SGHTS and CDR2 YDEGEE come from the germline V gene. The chain's CDR3 is CASSLIVTTNTGELFF. The CDR3 DNA reads TGTGCCAGCAGCTTAATCGTGACAACGAACACCGGGGAGCTGTTTTTT.

This clonotype was detected a few times. CDR3 sequence (DNA): TGTGCCAGCAGTCCCTTAGGGGCCGGCTACACCTTC. It specifies CASSPLGAGYTF. The gene calls are TRBV6-1 and TRBJ1-2; possible D gene TRBD1, 5 bases. The germline V gene encodes CDR1 MNHNS and CDR2 SASEGT. CDR3 length: 12 residues. V dropped 5 bases and J dropped 8 bases, with 12 bases sitting between them.

The V gene is TRBV2, the J gene TRBJ1-5; TRBD1 is a possible D gene (5 bases). The V end was cut by 2 bases, the J end by 8 bases, with 13 bases between. The CDR3 totals 14 residues. Germline values: CDR1 SNHLY, CDR2 FYNNEI. In DNA, the CDR3 is TGTGCCAGCAGTGAAATGGGGGTTGGCGAGCCCCAGCATTTT. This codes for CASSEMGVGEPQHF.

V and J are TRBV10-3 and TRBJ2-3; D is perhaps TRBD2 (5 bases). The CDR3 is made up of 14 amino acids. V dropped 10 bases and J dropped 3 bases, with 17 bases sitting between them. Germline V gives CDR1 ENHRY, CDR2 SYGVKD. CDR3 protein: CANSARGETDTQYF. In DNA form, the CDR3 reads TGTGCCAACTCTGCCCGTGGGGAGACAGATACGCAGTATTTT.

The genes are TRBV20-1 and TRBJ2-2, with D maybe TRBD1 (6 bases). Looked up from germline, CDR1 is DFQATT and CDR2 is SNEGSKA (reference sequence). CDR3 size: 14 residues. V was trimmed by 6 bases and J by 2 bases, leaving 13 bases between them. The CDR3 protein is CSAKAGANTGELFF. CDR3 sequence (DNA): TGCAGTGCGAAGGCAGGGGCCAACACCGGGGAGCTGTTTTTT.

The chain links TRBV11-3 to TRBJ2-1, with 7 bases fitting TRBD1. This CDR3 has 14 residues. Looked up from germline, CDR1 is SGHNT and CDR2 is YENEEA. V dropped 4 bases and J dropped 7; count of bases not matched to a gene: 7. CDR3 DNA: TGTGCCAGCAGCTCAGGGGGATCTTTGAATGAGCAGTTCTTC. Its translation is CASSSGGSLNEQFF.